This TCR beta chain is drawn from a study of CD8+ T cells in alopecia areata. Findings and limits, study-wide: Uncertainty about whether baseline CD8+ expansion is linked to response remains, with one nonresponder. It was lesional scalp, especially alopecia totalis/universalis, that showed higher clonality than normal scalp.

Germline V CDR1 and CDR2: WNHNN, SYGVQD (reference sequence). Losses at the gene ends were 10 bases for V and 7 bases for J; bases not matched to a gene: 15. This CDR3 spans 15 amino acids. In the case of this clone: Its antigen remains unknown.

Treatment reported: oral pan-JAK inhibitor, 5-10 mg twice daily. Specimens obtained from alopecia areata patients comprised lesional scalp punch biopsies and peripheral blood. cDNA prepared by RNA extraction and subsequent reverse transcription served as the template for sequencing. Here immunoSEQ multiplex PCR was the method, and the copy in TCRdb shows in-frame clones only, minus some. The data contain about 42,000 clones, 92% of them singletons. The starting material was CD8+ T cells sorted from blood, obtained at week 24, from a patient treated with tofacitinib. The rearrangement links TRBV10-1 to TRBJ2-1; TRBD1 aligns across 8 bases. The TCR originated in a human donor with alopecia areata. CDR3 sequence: CANNPRTGSGNEQFF. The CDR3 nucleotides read TGCGCCAACAACCCCAGGACAGGGTCTGGGAATGAGCAGTTCTTC.